The 26 T cell receptor beta chains below come from one sample, sequenced in a study of early stage breast cancer tumors (dated by TCRdb to the late 2010s). Library method: the immunoSEQ multiplex PCR assay. Drawn from immuneACCESS, this table holds only the in-frame rearrangements with V and J called that TCRdb kept. Clones are partly lost; checked studies trace under half to an unresolved V gene and leave the rest unexplained. The sample includes roughly 49,000 clones, with around 80% observed a single time. 3% to 3.5% of the sample comes from the top ten. Sequencing was carried out using blood. The receptors stem from a middle-aged person with breast cancer.

Concerning this clone: A read error may account for a junction end that differs from germline. The chain joins TRBV10-3 to TRBJ1-2; D uncertain. Looked up from germline, CDR1 is ENHRY and CDR2 is SYGVKD. The CDR3 consists of 13 residues. CDR3 loop: CAVSEGSHYGYTF. The CDR3, as DNA: TGTGCCGTCAGCGAGGGCAGCCACTATGGCTACACCTTC.

The chain combines TRBV30 with TRBJ1-6; D ambiguous. Germline-derived CDR1 and CDR2 are GTSNPN and SVGIG (reference sequence). The CDR3 is made up of 14 amino acids. Trimming took 2 bases from V and 9 from J, leaving 14 bases between them. The DNA for the CDR3 is TGTGCCTGGAGTAAGGAGACGGATGGTTCACCCCTCCACTTT. Amino acids: CAWSKETDGSPLHF.

The J gene is TRBJ1-4, the V gene TRBV9, with unresolved D. The V gene lost 7 bases and the J gene lost 3 bases, with 10 bases spanning the gap. The germline V gene has CDR1 SGDLS and CDR2 YYNGEE. The CDR3 is 13 residues long. The CDR3 bases are TGTGCCAGCGGGTCCTCAGCTAATGAAAAACTGTTTTTT. It translates to CASGSSANEKLFF.

The chain has TRBV11-2 and TRBJ1-2, with D perhaps TRBD1 (5 bases). The CDR3 sequence is 17 residues long. Trimming shortened V by 0 bases and J by 7 bases, and 21 bases separated the two germline ends. Germline V CDR1 and CDR2: SGHAT, FQNNGV. Here the CDR3 reads CASSLDPRGSASGGYTF. In nucleotides, the CDR3 is TGTGCCAGCAGCTTAGATCCCCGGGGCAGCGCCTCGGGTGGCTACACCTTC.

This sequence joins TRBV7-9 and TRBJ2-3; 12 nucleotides match TRBD2. Germline CDR1 reads SEHNR; CDR2 reads FQNEAQ (reference sequence). The length of the CDR3 is 14 residues. The J segment lost 6 bases and the V segment lost 10 bases, leaving 8 bases of the junction unmatched. The CDR3 DNA follows: TGTGCCACTACACTCGGGACTAGCGGGGATACGCAGTATTTT. Amino acids: CATTLGTSGDTQYF.

The chain joins TRBV6-1 to TRBJ1-2; D is possibly TRBD1 (5 bases). The CDR3 covers 14 residues. V was clipped by 5 bases and J by 7 bases, with 17 bases between them. The V gene's germline CDR1 is MNHNS and CDR2 SASEGT. DNA for the CDR3: TGTGCCAGCAGTTCCCTGGGGGGAGTTGGTGGCTACACCTTC. Amino acid sequence: CASSSLGGVGGYTF.

J is TRBJ2-1 and V is TRBV15; no firm D call. Trimming took 0 bases from V and 6 from J, leaving 6 bases between them. Germline V lookup: CDR1 LNHNV, CDR2 YYDKDF (reference sequence). The CDR3 extends over 13 amino acids. The CDR3 loop is CATSRDRGNEQFF. DNA of the CDR3: TGTGCCACCAGCAGAGACCGTGGCAATGAGCAGTTCTTC.

V usage is TRBV4-1 and J usage is TRBJ1-1; 11 bases match TRBD1. Trimming removed 2 bases from V and 2 bases from J; junction bases left unmatched: 4. The germline CDR1 and CDR2 sequences are MGHRA and YSYEKL. The CDR3 is made up of 16 amino acids. The CDR3 here is CASSQIGQGANTEAFF. Here the CDR3 DNA reads TGCGCCAGCAGCCAAATCGGACAGGGGGCCAACACTGAAGCTTTCTTT.

DNA of the CDR3: TGCGCCAGGTCCCCGGACGAGACTAATGAAAAACTGTTTTTT. This gives the protein CARSPDETNEKLFF. The V call is TRBV5-1, the J call TRBJ1-4; no clear D. V dropped 8 bases and J dropped 2 bases, with 13 bases sitting between them. There are 14 residues in the CDR3. CDR1 and CDR2 from the germline V gene are SGHRS and YFSETQ.

A remark on this clone: At the DNA level, this CDR3 is encoded by other sequences in the same sample as well. The rearrangement joins TRBV27 to TRBJ2-1; D not certain. The germline CDR1 and CDR2 sequences are MNHEY and SMNVEV (reference sequence). The CDR3 is made up of 13 amino acids. Trimming pared 2 bases from V and 6 bases from J, leaving 8 bases between. The CDR3 protein is CASSLGVGNEQFF. The CDR3 DNA reads TGTGCCAGCAGTTTAGGGGTGGGCAATGAGCAGTTCTTC.

The chain carries TRBV7-8 and TRBJ2-2; D remains unclear. Trimming removed 7 bases at V and 4 bases at J, with 16 bases between. This CDR3 comprises 15 residues. Germline CDR1 is SGHVS and CDR2 is FQNEAQ. CDR3 residues: CASTVGRGFTGELFF. For the CDR3, the DNA is TGTGCCAGCACCGTGGGCCGAGGTTTCACCGGGGAGCTGTTTTTT.

The chain has TRBV6-1 and TRBJ1-2, with 8 positions matching TRBD1. Germline loops: CDR1 MNHNS, CDR2 SASEGT. This CDR3 has 15 residues. V lost 1 base to trimming and J lost 6 bases; unmatched junction nucleotides: 7. This chain's CDR3 is CASSEVFPGGNGYTF. The CDR3, as DNA: TGTGCCAGCAGTGAAGTCTTTCCAGGGGGCAATGGCTACACCTTC.

The chain joins TRBV14 to TRBJ2-2; 7 positions agree with TRBD2. The CDR3 is made up of 15 amino acids. Germline CDR1 and CDR2: SGHDN and FVKESK. J lost 4 bases, V lost 1 base, and 3 bases had no gene match. DNA of the CDR3: TGTGCCAGCAGCCAAGGACTAGCAGCCACCGGGGAGCTGTTTTTT. Residues: CASSQGLAATGELFF.

The V gene is TRBV5-6, the J gene TRBJ2-4; TRBD2 is a possible D gene (5 bases). The germline V gene encodes CDR1 SGHDT and CDR2 YYEEEE. The CDR3 is 16 residues long. The V and J ends lost 3 bases and 0 bases respectively, with 13 bases between them. The CDR3 is CASSSDGLVAKNIQYF. The CDR3 DNA is TGTGCCAGCAGCTCAGACGGACTGGTAGCCAAAAACATTCAGTACTTC.

The rearrangement uses TRBV6-4 and TRBJ2-1; 7 bases agree with TRBD2. CDR1 is MRHNA and CDR2 is SNTAGT in the germline V gene. The CDR3 extends over 14 amino acids. The ends lost 5 bases at V and 4 bases at J; junction bases unmatched: 5. CDR3 residues: CASSSTSAYNEQFF. The CDR3 DNA follows: TGTGCCAGCAGTTCTACTAGCGCGTACAATGAGCAGTTCTTC.

The chain recombines TRBV30 with TRBJ2-3, with D unresolved. This CDR3 comprises 12 residues. V lost 3 bases to trimming and J lost 4 bases, with 8 bases between them. The germline V gene has CDR1 GTSNPN and CDR2 SVGIG (reference sequence). The CDR3 loop reads CAWRGDPDTQYF. The CDR3 coding sequence is TGTGCCTGGAGGGGTGATCCAGATACGCAGTATTTT.

This clone is judged medium-sized. CDR3 region: CASSLPGTEAFF. DNA of the CDR3: TGTGCCAGCAGCTTGCCGGGGACTGAAGCTTTCTTT. The chain uses TRBV11-1 and TRBJ1-1, with D uncertain. The germline V gene encodes CDR1 SGHAT and CDR2 FQDESV (reference sequence). The V and J ends lost 3 bases and 5 bases respectively, with 7 bases between them. The CDR3 consists of 12 residues.

This chain joins TRBV11-3 and TRBJ2-2, with D tentatively TRBD2 (6 bases). CDR1 and CDR2 from the germline V gene are SGHNT and YENEEA. This CDR3 has 14 amino acids. The V end lost 5 bases, the J end lost 3 bases, and 10 bases lay between the germline ends. CDR3 DNA: TGTGCCAGCAGCCCTCTAGCGTACACCGGGGAGCTGTTTTTT. Its protein is CASSPLAYTGELFF.

V is TRBV6-1 and J is TRBJ2-3; 10 nucleotides line up with TRBD2. Germline lookup yields CDR1 MNHNS and CDR2 SASEGT. The CDR3 loop spans 13 amino acids. Losses at the gene ends were 6 bases for V and 4 bases for J; bases not matched to a gene: 1. DNA of the CDR3: TGTGCCAGCAGACTAGCGGGATCAGATACGCAGTATTTT. Translation gives CASRLAGSDTQYF.

The chain is built from TRBV30 and TRBJ2-7; 9 nucleotides line up with TRBD2. There are 17 residues in the CDR3. Germline V CDR1 and CDR2: GTSNPN, SVGIG (reference sequence). V lost 3 bases and J lost 3; bases outside the gene matches: 15. DNA of the CDR3: TGTGCCTGGAGCTTAGCGGGAGTGGGGGGAATGATCTACGAGCAGTACTTC. It is translated as CAWSLAGVGGMIYEQYF.

The chain links TRBV5-1 to TRBJ1-5; the D gene is possibly TRBD1 (5 bases). In germline, CDR1 is SGHRS, CDR2 YFSETQ. V lost 4 bases, J lost 1 base, and 12 bases lay in between. The CDR3 extends over 15 amino acids. The CDR3, as DNA: TGCGCCAGCAGCGAAGGGGATTTCAGCAATCAGCCCCAGCATTTT. Residues: CASSEGDFSNQPQHF. Variable domain in full (rest from reference TRBV5-1 and TRBJ1-5): KAGVTQTPRYLIKTRGQQVTLSCSPISGHRSVSWYQQTPGQGLQFLFEYFSETQRNKGNFPGRFSGRQFSNSRSEMNVSTLELGDSALYLCASSEGDFSNQPQHFGDGTRLSIL.

The chain employs TRBV19 and TRBJ1-1, with a weak D call TRBD1 (5 bases). This CDR3 is 11 amino acids long. The V gene lost 7 bases and the J gene lost 8 bases, with 11 bases spanning the gap. Germline loops: CDR1 LNHDA, CDR2 SQIVND (reference sequence). In DNA form, the CDR3 reads TGTGCCAGTAAACAGGAGTCGGAAGCTTTCTTT. Its translation: CASKQESEAFF. The full variable domain, in which reference TRBV19 and TRBJ1-1 provide the parts outside the CDR3, is DGGITQSPKYLFRKEGQNVTLSCEQNLNHDAMYWYRQDPGQGLRLIYYSQIVNDFQKGDIAEGYSVSREKKESFPLTVTSAQKNPTAFYLCASKQESEAFFGQGTRLTVV.

The CDR3 DNA reads TGTGCCAGCTCACCGTCTAGCGATCCTAGGAATGAGCAGTTCTTC. It yields the protein CASSPSSDPRNEQFF. This chain uses TRBV18 with TRBJ2-1; TRBD2 is a possible D gene (6 bases). CDR3 length equals 15 residues. Germline assignment: CDR1 KGHSH and CDR2 LQKENI. The V gene lost 3 bases and the J gene lost 7 bases, with 16 bases spanning the gap.

V is TRBV5-1 and J is TRBJ1-2; 8 nucleotides align to TRBD1. With 2 bases clipped from V and 7 bases from J, the junction kept 10 bases outside the gene matches. Germline CDR1 is SGHRS and CDR2 is YFSETQ. The CDR3 is 15 amino acids. The CDR3: CASSFDIDRGGGYTF. The CDR3 DNA follows: TGCGCCAGCAGCTTTGATATCGACAGGGGTGGTGGCTACACCTTC. The full variable domain, in which reference TRBV5-1 and TRBJ1-2 provide the parts outside the CDR3, is KAGVTQTPRYLIKTRGQQVTLSCSPISGHRSVSWYQQTPGQGLQFLFEYFSETQRNKGNFPGRFSGRQFSNSRSEMNVSTLELGDSALYLCASSFDIDRGGGYTFGSGTRLTVV.

The chain recombines TRBV13 with TRBJ2-3; TRBD1 agrees at 8 bases. J lost 4 bases, V lost 5 bases, and 11 bases had no gene match. The CDR3 sequence is 16 residues long. Germline CDR1 is PRHDT and CDR2 is FYEKMQ (reference sequence). The CDR3 DNA reads as TGTGCCAGCAGCCCAAAACCGGGACAGGAAGCAGATACGCAGTATTTT. As protein: CASSPKPGQEADTQYF.

This chain uses TRBV18 with TRBJ1-2, with D hard to call. Germline CDR1 KGHSH, CDR2 LQKENI. The CDR3 contains 13 residues. Trimming took off 3 bases at V and 5 bases at J, with 10 bases between the two ends. CDR3 amino acids: CASSPDKSYGYTF. CDR3 DNA: TGTGCCAGCTCACCCGATAAATCGTATGGCTACACCTTC.